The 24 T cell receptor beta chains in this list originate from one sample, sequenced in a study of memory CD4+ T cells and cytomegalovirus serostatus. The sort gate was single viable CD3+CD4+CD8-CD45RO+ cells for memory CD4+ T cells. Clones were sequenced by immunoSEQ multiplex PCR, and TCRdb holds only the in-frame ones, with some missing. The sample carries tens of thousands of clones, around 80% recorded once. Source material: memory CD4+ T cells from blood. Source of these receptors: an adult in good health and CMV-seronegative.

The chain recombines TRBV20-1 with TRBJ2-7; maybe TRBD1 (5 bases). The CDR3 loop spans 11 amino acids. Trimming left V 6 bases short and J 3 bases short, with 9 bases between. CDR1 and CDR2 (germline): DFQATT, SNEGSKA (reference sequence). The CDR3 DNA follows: TGCAGTGCAGACAGCTACTACGAGCAGTACTTC. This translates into CSADSYYEQYF.

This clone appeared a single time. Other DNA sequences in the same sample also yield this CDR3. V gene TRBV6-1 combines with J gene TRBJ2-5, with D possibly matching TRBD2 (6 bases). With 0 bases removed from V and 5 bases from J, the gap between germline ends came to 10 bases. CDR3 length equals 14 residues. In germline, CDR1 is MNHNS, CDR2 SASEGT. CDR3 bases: TGTGCCAGCAGTGAAGCGGGGGGATGGGAGACCCAGTACTTC. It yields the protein CASSEAGGWETQYF.

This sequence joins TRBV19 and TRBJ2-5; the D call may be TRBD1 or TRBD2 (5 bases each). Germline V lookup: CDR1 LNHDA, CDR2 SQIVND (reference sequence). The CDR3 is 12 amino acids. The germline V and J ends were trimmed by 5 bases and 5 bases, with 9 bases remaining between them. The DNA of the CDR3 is TGTGCCAGTAGTGGGGGTACGGAGACCCAGTACTTC. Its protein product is CASSGGTETQYF.

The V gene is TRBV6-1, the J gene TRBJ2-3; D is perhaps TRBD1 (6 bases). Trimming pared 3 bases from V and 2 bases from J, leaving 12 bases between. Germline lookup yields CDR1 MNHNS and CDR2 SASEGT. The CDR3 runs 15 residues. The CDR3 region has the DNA TGTGCCAGCAGTGAGCTAGGGGGAAACACAGATACGCAGTATTTT. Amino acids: CASSELGGNTDTQYF.

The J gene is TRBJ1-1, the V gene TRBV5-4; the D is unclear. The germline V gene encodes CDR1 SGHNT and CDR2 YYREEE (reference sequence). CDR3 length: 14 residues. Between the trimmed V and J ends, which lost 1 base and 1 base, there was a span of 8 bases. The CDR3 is CASSLPWGNTEAFF. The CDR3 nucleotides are TGTGCCAGCAGCTTGCCTTGGGGGAACACTGAAGCTTTCTTT.

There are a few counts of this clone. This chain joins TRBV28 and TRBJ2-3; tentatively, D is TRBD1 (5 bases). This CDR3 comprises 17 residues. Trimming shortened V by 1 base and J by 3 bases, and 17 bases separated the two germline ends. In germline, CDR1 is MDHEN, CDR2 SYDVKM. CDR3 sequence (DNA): TGTGCCAGCAGTTTATACCCAGGGCCTCACCGTACAGATACGCAGTATTTT. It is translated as CASSLYPGPHRTDTQYF.

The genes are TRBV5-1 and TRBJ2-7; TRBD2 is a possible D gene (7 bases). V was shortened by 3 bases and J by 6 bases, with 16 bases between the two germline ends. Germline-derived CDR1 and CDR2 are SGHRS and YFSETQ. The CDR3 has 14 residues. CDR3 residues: CASSYSPGGPEQYF. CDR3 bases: TGCGCCAGCAGCTACTCTCCGGGGGGCCCCGAGCAGTACTTC. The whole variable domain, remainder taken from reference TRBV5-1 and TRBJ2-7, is KAGVTQTPRYLIKTRGQQVTLSCSPISGHRSVSWYQQTPGQGLQFLFEYFSETQRNKGNFPGRFSGRQFSNSRSEMNVSTLELGDSALYLCASSYSPGGPEQYFGPGTRLTVT.

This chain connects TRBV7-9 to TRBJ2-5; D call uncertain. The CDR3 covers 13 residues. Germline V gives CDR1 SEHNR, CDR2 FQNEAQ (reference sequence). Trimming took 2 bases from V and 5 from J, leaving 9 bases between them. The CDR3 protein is CASSLTPGETQYF. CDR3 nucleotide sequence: TGTGCCAGCAGCTTAACCCCCGGGGAGACCCAGTACTTC.

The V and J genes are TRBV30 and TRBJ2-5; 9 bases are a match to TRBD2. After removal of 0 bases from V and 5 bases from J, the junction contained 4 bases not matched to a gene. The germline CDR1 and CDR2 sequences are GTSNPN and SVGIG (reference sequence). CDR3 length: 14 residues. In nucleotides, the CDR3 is TGTGCCTGGAGTGTCGGCGGGGGGGTCGAGACCCAGTACTTC. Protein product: CAWSVGGGVETQYF. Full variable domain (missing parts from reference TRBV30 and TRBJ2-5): SQTIHQWPATLVQPVGSPLSLECTVEGTSNPNLYWYRQAAGRGLQLLFYSVGIGQISSEVPQNLSASRPQDRQFILSSKKLLLSDSGFYLCAWSVGGGVETQYFGPGTRLLVL.

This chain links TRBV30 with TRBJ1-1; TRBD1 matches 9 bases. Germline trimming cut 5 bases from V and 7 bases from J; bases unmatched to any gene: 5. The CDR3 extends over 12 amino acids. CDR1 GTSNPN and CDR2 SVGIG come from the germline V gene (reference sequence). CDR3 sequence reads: CAWGQGNLEAFF. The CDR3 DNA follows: TGTGCCTGGGGACAGGGGAACCTTGAAGCTTTCTTT.

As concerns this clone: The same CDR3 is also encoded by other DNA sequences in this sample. The CDR3 loop reads CASSFGGTYEQYF. CDR3 nucleotide sequence: TGTGCCAGCAGCTTTGGGGGGACCTACGAGCAGTACTTC. The chain uses TRBV7-2 and TRBJ2-7; D possibly corresponds to TRBD2 (6 bases). Germline assignment: CDR1 SGHTA and CDR2 FQGNSA. The CDR3 is made up of 13 amino acids. Trimming pared 3 bases from V and 2 bases from J, leaving 8 bases between.

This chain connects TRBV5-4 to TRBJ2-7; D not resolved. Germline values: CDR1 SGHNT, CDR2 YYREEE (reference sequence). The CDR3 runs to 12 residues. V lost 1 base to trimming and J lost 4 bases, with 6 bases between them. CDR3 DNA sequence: TGTGCCAGCAGCTTGAACGGTTACGAGCAGTACTTC. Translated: CASSLNGYEQYF.

CDR3 sequence: CAWSTAVFSYNEQFF. The CDR3 region has the DNA TGTGCCTGGAGTACGGCGGTGTTTTCCTACAATGAGCAGTTCTTC. The rearrangement joins TRBV30 to TRBJ2-1; D is ambiguous. The V end lost 2 bases, the J end lost 1 base, and 12 bases lay between the germline ends. In germline, CDR1 is GTSNPN, CDR2 SVGIG (reference sequence). This CDR3 comprises 15 residues.

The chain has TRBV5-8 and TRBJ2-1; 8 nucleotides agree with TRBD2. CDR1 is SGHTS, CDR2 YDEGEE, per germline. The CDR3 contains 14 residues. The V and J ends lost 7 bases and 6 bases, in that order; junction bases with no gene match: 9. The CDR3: CASSRGLAGNEQFF. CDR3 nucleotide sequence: TGTGCCAGCTCCCGAGGGCTAGCGGGCAATGAGCAGTTCTTC.

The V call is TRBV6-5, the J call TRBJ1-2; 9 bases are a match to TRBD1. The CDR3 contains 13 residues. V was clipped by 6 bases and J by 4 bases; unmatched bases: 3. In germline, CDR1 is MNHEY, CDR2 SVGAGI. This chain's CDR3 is CASRTGGTYGYTF. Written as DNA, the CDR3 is TGTGCCAGCAGGACAGGGGGGACCTATGGCTACACCTTC.

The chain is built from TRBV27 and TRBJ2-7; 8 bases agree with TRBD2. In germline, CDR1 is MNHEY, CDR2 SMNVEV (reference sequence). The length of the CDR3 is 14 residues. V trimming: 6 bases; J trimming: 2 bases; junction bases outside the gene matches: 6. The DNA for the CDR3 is TGTGCCAGCAGCCGCGTAGCGGGGCCCTACGAGCAGTACTTC. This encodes CASSRVAGPYEQYF.

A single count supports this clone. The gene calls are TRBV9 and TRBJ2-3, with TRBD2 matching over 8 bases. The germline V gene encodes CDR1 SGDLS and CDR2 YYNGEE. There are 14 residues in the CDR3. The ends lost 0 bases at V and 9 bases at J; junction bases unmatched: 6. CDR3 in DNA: TGTGCCAGCAGCGTAGAGAATAGCGGGGCCACGCAGTATTTT. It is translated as CASSVENSGATQYF.

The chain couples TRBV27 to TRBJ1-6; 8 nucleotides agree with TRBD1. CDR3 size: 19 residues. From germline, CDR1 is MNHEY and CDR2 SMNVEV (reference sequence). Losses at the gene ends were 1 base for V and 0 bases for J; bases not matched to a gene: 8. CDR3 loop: CASSLFGRGRVSYNSPLHF. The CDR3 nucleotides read TGTGCCAGCAGTTTATTCGGCAGGGGGCGGGTCTCCTATAATTCACCCCTCCACTTT.

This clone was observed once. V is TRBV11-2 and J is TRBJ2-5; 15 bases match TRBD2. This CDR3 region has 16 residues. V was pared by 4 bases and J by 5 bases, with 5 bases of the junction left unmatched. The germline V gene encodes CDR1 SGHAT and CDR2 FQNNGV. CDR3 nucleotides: TGTGCCAGCAGCTCCGGACTAGCGGGGGGGCGTGAGACCCAGTACTTC. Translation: CASSSGLAGGRETQYF.

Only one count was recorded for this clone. The CDR3 region is CASSLGLAGRIDTQYF. DNA for the CDR3: TGTGCCAGCAGCTTAGGACTAGCGGGGCGGATTGATACGCAGTATTTT. V is TRBV7-2 and J is TRBJ2-3, with 11 bases lining up with TRBD2. The V gene's germline CDR1 is SGHTA and CDR2 FQGNSA. Trimming at V came to 1 base and at J to 6 bases, leaving 6 bases not matched to a gene. The CDR3 loop spans 16 amino acids.

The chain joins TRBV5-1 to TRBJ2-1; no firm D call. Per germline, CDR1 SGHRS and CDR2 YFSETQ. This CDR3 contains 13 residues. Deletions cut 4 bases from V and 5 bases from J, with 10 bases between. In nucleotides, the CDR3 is TGCGCCAGCAGCCAGACACCGAACAATGAGCAGTTCTTC. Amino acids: CASSQTPNNEQFF.

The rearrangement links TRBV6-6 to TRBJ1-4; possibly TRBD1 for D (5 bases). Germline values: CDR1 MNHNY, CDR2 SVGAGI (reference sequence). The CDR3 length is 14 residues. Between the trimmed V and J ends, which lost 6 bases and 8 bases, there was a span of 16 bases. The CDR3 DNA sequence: TGTGCCAGCAGGGGGAACCAGGGTAGCGAAAAACTGTTTTTT. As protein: CASRGNQGSEKLFF.

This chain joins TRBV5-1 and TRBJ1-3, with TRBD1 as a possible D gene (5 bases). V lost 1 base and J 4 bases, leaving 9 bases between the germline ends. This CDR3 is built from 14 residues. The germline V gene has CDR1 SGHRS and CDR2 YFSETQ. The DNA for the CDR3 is TGCGCCAGCAGCTTGACGGCAGGGGGAAACACCATATATTTT. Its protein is CASSLTAGGNTIYF. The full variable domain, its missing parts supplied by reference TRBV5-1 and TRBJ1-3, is KAGVTQTPRYLIKTRGQQVTLSCSPISGHRSVSWYQQTPGQGLQFLFEYFSETQRNKGNFPGRFSGRQFSNSRSEMNVSTLELGDSALYLCASSLTAGGNTIYFGEGSWLTVV.

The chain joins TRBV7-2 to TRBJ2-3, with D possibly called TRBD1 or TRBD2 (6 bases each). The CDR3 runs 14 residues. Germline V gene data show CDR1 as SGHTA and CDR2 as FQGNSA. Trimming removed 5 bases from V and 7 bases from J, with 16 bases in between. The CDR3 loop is CASSGRTVSYTQYF. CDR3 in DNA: TGTGCCAGCAGCGGGAGGACAGTCTCATATACGCAGTATTTT.